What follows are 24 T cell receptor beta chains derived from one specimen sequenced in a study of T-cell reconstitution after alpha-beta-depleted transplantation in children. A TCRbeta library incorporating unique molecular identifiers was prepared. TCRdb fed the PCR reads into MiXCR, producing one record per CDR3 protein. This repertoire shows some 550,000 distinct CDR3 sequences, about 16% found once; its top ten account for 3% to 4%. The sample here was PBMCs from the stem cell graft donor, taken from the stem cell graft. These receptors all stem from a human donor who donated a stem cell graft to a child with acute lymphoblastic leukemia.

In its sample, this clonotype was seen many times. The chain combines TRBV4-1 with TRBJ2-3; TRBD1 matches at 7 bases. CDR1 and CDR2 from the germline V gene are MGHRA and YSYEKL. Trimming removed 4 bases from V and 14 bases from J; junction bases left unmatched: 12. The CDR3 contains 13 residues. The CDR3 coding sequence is TGCGCCAGCAGCCCCGGGACAGTTCAGGGTCGGTATTTT. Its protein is CASSPGTVQGRYF.

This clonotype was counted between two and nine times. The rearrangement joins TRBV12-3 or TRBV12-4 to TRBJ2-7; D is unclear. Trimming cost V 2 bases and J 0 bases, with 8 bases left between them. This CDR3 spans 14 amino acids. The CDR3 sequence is CASSLLENSYEQYF. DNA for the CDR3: TGTGCCAGCAGTTTACTGGAGAACTCCTACGAGCAGTACTTC.

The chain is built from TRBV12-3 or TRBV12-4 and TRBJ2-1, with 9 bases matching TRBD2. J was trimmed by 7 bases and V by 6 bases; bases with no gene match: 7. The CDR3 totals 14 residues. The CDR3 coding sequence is TGTGCCAGCAGGGTAGCGGGAGCAACAAATGAGCAGTTCTTC. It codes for CASRVAGATNEQFF.

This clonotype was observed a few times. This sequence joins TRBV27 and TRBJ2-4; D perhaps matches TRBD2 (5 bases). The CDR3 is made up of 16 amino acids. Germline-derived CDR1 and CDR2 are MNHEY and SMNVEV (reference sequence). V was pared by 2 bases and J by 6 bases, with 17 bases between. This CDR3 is CASSLRGGFRGNIQYF. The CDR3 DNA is TGTGCCAGCAGTTTACGAGGAGGTTTTAGAGGAAACATTCAGTACTTC.

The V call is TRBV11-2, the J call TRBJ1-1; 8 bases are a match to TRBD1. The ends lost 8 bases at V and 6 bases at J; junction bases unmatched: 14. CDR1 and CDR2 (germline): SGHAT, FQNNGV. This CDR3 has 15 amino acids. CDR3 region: CASSGQGTWVAEAFF. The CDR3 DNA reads TGTGCCAGCTCAGGACAGGGAACATGGGTCGCTGAAGCTTTCTTT.

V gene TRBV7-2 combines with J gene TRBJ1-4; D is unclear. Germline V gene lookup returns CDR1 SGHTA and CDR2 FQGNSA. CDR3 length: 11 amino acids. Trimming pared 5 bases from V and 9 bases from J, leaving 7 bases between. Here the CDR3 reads CASSPDQKLFF. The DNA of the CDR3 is TGTGCCAGCAGCCCAGACCAAAAACTGTTTTTT.

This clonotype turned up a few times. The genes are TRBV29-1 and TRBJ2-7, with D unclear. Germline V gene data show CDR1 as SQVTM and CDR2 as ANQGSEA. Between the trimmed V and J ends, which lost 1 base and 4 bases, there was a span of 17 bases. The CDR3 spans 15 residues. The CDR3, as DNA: TGCAGCGTTGAAGTCCGGGCCTCGTTCTATTACGAGCAGTACTTC. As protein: CSVEVRASFYYEQYF.

The CDR3, as DNA: TGTGCCAGCGCAGCGGGAGATTTCAAGCAGTTCTTC. It translates to CASAAGDFKQFF. This chain uses TRBV13 with TRBJ2-1; 8 positions match TRBD2. V shed 8 bases, J shed 11 bases, and the junction held 8 bases outside the gene matches. The germline V gene encodes CDR1 PRHDT and CDR2 FYEKMQ (reference sequence). This CDR3 is 12 amino acids long. Variable domain in full (rest from reference TRBV13 and TRBJ2-1): AAGVIQSPRHLIKEKRETATLKCYPIPRHDTVYWYQQGPGQDPQFLISFYEKMQSDKGSIPDRFSAQQFSDYHSELNMSSLELGDSALYFCASAAGDFKQFFGPGTRLTVL.

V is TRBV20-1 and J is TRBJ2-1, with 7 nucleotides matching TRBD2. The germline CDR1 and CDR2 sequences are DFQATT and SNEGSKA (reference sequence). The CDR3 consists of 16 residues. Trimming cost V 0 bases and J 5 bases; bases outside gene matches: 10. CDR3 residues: CSARDPLAALDNEQFF. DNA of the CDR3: TGCAGTGCTAGAGATCCCCTAGCGGCCCTCGACAATGAGCAGTTCTTC.

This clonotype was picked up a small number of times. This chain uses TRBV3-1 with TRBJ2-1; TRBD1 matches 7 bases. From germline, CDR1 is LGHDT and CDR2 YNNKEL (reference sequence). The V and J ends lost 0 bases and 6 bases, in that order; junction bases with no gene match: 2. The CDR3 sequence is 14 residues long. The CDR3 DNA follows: TGTGCCAGCAGCCAAGAACCAGGGGGCAATGAGCAGTTCTTC. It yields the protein CASSQEPGGNEQFF.

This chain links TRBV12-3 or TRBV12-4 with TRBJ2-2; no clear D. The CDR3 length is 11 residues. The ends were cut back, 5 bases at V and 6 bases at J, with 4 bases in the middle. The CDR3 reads CASSGSGELFF. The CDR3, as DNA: TGTGCCAGCAGTGGATCCGGGGAGCTGTTTTTT.

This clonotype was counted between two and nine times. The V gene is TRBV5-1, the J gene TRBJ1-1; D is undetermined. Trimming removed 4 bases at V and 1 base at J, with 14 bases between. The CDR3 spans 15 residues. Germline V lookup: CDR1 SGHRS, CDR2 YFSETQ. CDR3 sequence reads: CASSTPGRENTEAFF. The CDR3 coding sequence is TGCGCCAGCAGCACACCCGGACGGGAGAACACTGAAGCTTTCTTT.

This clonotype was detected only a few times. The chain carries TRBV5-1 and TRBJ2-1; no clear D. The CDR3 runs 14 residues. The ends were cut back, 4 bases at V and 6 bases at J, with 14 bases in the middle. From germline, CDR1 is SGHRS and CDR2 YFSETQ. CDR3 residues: CASSQSMATNEQFF. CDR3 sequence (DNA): TGCGCCAGCAGCCAATCGATGGCGACCAATGAGCAGTTCTTC.

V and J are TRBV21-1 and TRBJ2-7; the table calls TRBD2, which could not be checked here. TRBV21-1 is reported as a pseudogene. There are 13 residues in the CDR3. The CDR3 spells CASSPGGIHEQYF. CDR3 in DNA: TGTGCCAGCAGCCCAGGCGGGATCCACGAGCAGTACTTC.

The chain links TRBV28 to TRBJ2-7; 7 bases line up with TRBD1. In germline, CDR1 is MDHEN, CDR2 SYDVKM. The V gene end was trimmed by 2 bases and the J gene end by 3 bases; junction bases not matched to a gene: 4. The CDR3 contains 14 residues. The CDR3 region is CASSLRGLVYEQYF. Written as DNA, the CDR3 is TGTGCCAGCAGTTTAAGGGGGCTAGTCTACGAGCAGTACTTC.

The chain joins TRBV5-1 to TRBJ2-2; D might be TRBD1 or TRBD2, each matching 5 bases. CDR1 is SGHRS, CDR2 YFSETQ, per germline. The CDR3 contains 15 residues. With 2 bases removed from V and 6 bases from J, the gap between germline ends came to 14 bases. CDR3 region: CASSFRDVPPGELFF. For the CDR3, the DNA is TGCGCCAGCAGCTTCAGGGACGTCCCCCCCGGGGAGCTGTTTTTT.

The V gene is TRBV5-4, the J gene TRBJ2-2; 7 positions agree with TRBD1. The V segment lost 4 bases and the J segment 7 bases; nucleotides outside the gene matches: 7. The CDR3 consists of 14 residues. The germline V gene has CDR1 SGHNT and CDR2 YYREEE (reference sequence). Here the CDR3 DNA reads TGTGCCAGCAGCCTTCCCCGGACAGGCGGGGAGCTGTTTTTT. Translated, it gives CASSLPRTGGELFF.

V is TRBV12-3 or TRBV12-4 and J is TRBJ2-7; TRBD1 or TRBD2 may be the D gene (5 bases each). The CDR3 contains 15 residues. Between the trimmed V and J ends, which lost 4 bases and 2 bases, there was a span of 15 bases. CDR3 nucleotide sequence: TGTGCCAGCAGTTGGTCGGGAACAGGTACCTACGAGCAGTACTTC. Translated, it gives CASSWSGTGTYEQYF.

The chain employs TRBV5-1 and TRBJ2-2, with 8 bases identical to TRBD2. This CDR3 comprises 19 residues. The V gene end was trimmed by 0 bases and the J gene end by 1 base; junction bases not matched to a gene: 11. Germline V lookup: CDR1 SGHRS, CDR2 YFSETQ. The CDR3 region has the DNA TGCGCCAGCAGCTTGGATCCGGGGTTAGCGGGGCTGAACACCGGGGAGCTGTTTTTT. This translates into CASSLDPGLAGLNTGELFF.

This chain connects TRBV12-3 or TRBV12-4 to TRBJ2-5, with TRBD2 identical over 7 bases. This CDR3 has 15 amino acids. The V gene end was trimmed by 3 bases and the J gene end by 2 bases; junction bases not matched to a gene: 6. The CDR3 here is CASSFSAGVQETQYF. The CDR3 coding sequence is TGTGCCAGCAGTTTCTCCGCGGGAGTACAAGAGACCCAGTACTTC.

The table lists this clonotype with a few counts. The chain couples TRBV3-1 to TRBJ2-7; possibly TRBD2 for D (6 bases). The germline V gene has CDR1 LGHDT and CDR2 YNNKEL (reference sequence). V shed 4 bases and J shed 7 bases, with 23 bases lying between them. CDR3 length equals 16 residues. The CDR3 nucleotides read TGTGCCAGCAGCCGCGACCGGAGGGGCGGAGCTGGGGAGCAGTACTTC. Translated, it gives CASSRDRRGGAGEQYF.

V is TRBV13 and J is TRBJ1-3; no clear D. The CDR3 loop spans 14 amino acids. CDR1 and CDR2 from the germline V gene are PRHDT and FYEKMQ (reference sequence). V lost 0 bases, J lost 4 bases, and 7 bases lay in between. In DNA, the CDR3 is TGTGCCAGCAGCTTAGGCTCACCCGGAAACACCATATATTTT. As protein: CASSLGSPGNTIYF.

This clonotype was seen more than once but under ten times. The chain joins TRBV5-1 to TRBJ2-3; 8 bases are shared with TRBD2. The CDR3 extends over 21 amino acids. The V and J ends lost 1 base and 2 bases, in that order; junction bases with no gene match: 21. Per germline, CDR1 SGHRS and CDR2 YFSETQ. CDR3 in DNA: TGCGCCAGCAGCTTGATACAGGACTCCGGACTAGCCCTAATGATCACAGATACGCAGTATTTT. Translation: CASSLIQDSGLALMITDTQYF.

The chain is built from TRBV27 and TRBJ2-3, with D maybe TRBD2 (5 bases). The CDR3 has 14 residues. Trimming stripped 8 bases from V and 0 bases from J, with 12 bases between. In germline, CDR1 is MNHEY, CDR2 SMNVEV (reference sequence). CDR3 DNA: TGTGCCAGCGGTACAGACTATAGCACAGATACGCAGTATTTT. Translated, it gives CASGTDYSTDTQYF.